This TCR beta chain was identified in a study of blood T cell repertoires in COVID-19. This clone has only a few counts. Method: immunoSEQ multiplex PCR; TCRdb's copy keeps in-frame clones and lacks some. The data show 130,000 to 150,000 clones, around 80% seen once. The sample was peripheral blood. This clonotype was obtained from a man in his 60s with acute or convalescent COVID-19.

This chain's CDR3 is CAWSPGQGGVGLARNIQYF. CDR3 in DNA: TGTGCCTGGAGCCCGGGACAGGGAGGAGTGGGACTAGCGAGAAACATTCAGTACTTC. V is TRBV30 and J is TRBJ2-4; TRBD2 is a possible D gene (10 bases). The germline V gene has CDR1 GTSNPN and CDR2 SVGIG (reference sequence). CDR3 length: 19 amino acids. Trimming shortened V by 3 bases and J by 6 bases, and 30 bases separated the two germline ends.